What follows is one T cell receptor beta chain and its context. Its cognate antigen is unknown. This specimen comes from a study of cytomegalovirus exposure and HLA in healthy donors. The study, taken as a whole, reports: The only immune exposure information that was available was CMV serostatus. One cluster of highly shared sequence variants probably arose as a sequencing artifact. V- and J-gene trimming in TCR beta was tied to a missense DCLRE1C variant by an analysis performed later.

Primers included in the PCR were 60 Vbeta and 13 Jbeta primers. Using immunoSEQ multiplex PCR, the repertoire was profiled, and TCRdb retains in-frame clones only, with some absent. The table for this sample gives about 41,000 clones. This TCR was recovered from a man aged 25-40 years in good health and CMV-seronegative. Input material: PBMCs.

CDR3 in DNA: TGTGCCAGCTCACTTAACGGACTAGCAAAAGGCTACAATGAGCAGTTCTTC. Encoded protein: CASSLNGLAKGYNEQFF. The chain joins TRBV18 to TRBJ2-1; the match to TRBD2 covers 8 bases. V dropped 4 bases and J dropped 3; count of bases not matched to a gene: 11. CDR3 length: 17 residues. Germline assignment: CDR1 KGHSH and CDR2 LQKENI.